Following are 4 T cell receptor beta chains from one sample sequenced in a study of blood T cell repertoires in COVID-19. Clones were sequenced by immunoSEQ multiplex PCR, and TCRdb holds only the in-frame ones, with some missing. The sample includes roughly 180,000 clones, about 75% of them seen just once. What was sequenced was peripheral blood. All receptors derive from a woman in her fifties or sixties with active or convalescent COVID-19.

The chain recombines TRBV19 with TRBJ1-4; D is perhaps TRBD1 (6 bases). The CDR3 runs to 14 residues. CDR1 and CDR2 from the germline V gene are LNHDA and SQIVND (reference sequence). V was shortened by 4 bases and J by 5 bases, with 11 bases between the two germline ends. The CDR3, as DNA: TGTGCCAGTAGTAGGACAGCGAAAAATGAAAAACTGTTTTTT. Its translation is CASSRTAKNEKLFF.

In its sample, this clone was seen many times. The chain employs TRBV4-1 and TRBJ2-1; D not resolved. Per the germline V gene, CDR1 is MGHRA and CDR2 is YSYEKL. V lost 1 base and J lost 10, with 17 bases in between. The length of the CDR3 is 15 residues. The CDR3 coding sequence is TGCGCCAGCAGCCAAGCCACAGACCCCATTAGGGAGCAGTTCTTC. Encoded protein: CASSQATDPIREQFF.

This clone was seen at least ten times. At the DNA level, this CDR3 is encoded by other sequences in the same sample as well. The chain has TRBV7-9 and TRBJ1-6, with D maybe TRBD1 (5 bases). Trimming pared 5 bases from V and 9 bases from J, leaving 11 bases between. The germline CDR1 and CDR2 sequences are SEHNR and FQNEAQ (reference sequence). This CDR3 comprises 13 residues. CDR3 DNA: TGTGCCAGCAGCCTATGGCAGGGTTCACCCCTCCACTTT. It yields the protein CASSLWQGSPLHF. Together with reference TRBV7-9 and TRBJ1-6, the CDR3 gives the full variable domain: DTGVSQNPRHKITKRGQNVTFRCDPISEHNRLYWYRQTLGQGPEFLTYFQNEAQLEKSRLLSDRFSAERPKGSFSTLEIQRTEQGDSAMYLCASSLWQGSPLHFGNGTRLTVT.

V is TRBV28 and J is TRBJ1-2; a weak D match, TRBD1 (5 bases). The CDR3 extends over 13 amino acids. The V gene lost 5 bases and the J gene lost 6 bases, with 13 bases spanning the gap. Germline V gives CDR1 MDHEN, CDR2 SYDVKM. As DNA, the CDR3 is TGTGCCAGCAGTCCCGGCGGGGACGATGGCTACACCTTC. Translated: CASSPGGDDGYTF.